This T cell receptor (beta chain) is drawn from a study of identical twins. Via MiXCR, TCRdb re-called the 5' RACE reads, giving one row per CDR3 protein. The repertoire consists of a few hundred thousand distinct CDR3 sequences, with under 20% occurring once and the leading ten covering approximately 12%. The CDR3 sequence is 14 residues long. Between the trimmed V and J ends, which lost 0 bases and 6 bases, there was a span of 13 bases. Germline V lookup: CDR1 SGHRS, CDR2 YFSETQ. This receptor was obtained from a man over 45 in good health. The chain employs TRBV5-1 and TRBJ2-7; perhaps TRBD1 as D (5 bases). Input material: naive T cells sorted from blood. DNA of the CDR3: TGCGCCAGCAGCTTGGCCCAGCAGGGCCGCGAGCAGTACTTC. Encoded protein: CASSLAQQGREQYF. Using reference TRBV5-1 and TRBJ2-7 for the parts outside the CDR3, the full variable domain is KAGVTQTPRYLIKTRGQQVTLSCSPISGHRSVSWYQQTPGQGLQFLFEYFSETQRNKGNFPGRFSGRQFSNSRSEMNVSTLELGDSALYLCASSLAQQGREQYFGPGTRLTVT.